This T cell receptor beta chain was profiled in a study of shared clonotypes between healthy human individuals (dated by TCRdb to about 2020). Describing the broader study: A few men and two women, aged 18 to 49 years, made up the cohort. For each donor, CD4 naive and CD4 memory were each given three plates, CD8 naive was given two plates, and CD8 memory was given one plate. The study deeply sequenced blood TCR repertoires of about 5 healthy adults to estimate repertoire size and the extent of clonotype sharing between individuals. Libraries were prepared and TCR repertoires were sequenced by different laboratories using diverse techniques, in order to increase sequencing depth and limit assay-specific biases. Between about 0.94 and 10 billion PBMCs per donor were obtained by leukapheresis.

About this clone: The specificity of this receptor is unknown. Base-call qualities are not available, and no considerably larger clone is one nucleotide away.

The V end loses 4 bases and the J end loses 2 bases, and a stretch of 13 bases separates them. From cysteine to phenylalanine, the CDR3 is 15 amino acids long. Of the read, only the CDR3 DNA is kept; its 45 bases are in frame from base 1. Reading the germline V gene (reference sequence) gives CDR1 SEHNR and CDR2 FQNEAQ. General conclusions and limits of the study: Sharing across a few donors was observed for approximately 4.6% of naive CD4, over 3% of naive CD8, about 2.3% of memory CD4, and roughly 0.4% of memory CD8 clonotypes. Based on pairwise subsampling, the degree of clonotype sharing among donors was expected to be affected by sequencing depth. Larger estimated clonotype richness was generally found for naive subsets than for memory subsets. Clonotypes shared by all four sorted-subset donors showed higher generation probabilities than non-shared clonotypes. Rarefaction of sorted-subset datasets indicated incomplete sequencing despite the large sequencing depth. Because the study included only a small number of donors, the genetic and exposure-history diversity represented was limited. Sampling was restricted to blood, and TCR repertoires in tissue are likely to differ from TCR repertoires in blood.

Using the deep immunoSEQ assay, multiplex PCR amplified TCR CDR3 regions from genomic DNA. For each cell subset, the extracted genomic DNA was distributed evenly across all wells of several immunoSEQ 96-well plates, and each plate served as one replicate. For sorted subsets, each replicate PCR was loaded with about 200 ng genomic DNA, equivalent to some 27,000 T cell genomes. Purified libraries were quantified with a Qubit 3.0 fluorometer, sized on a Bioanalyzer 2100, and re-quantified with the KAPA Library Quantification kit. Each immunoSEQ 96-well plate was sequenced on its own single-read 150-cycle Illumina NextSeq 550 flow cell. Per the authors' processing: Because the immunoSEQ output included only junctional sequences and no quality scores, the filtering could not be the same as the filtering used for full-length reads. Sequences were annotated with PyIR, a Python wrapper for IgBLAST v1.9, and V/J genes and CDR3 were assigned using IMGT germline references. Reads with weak V/J assignments (E-value above 1e-6), missing CDR3, stop codons, out-of-frame junctions, or ambiguous translated residues were removed. A V3J clonotype was defined by an identical inferred V gene, J gene, and CDR3 amino acid sequence. Percentage overlap between repertoires was calculated by dividing the number of shared unique clonotypes by the size of the smaller repertoire. Richness of each repertoire was evaluated using RTK rarefaction, the Chao1 estimator, and Recon v2.1 estimates of unobserved clonotypes. OLGA was used to compute generation probabilities for all TCRbeta clonotypes that the gDNA method yielded from a handful of donors. The table comes from immuneACCESS by way of TCRdb, which keeps in-frame sequences with V and J called. Part of the clones is missing from these tables; in studies checked, under half for an unresolved V gene and the rest for unknown reasons. That table furnishes V, J and clone size, whereas the DNA furnished D and trimming. Counted in this sample were over a million clones; 70% to 80% of them appeared once. Approximately 0.56% of the sample is held by the ten biggest clonotypes.

The donors were healthy, HIV-negative adults who had no recently reported acute infections or vaccinations. Every donor was a Caucasian adult living in Nashville, Tennessee, USA. Magnetic negative selection was used to enrich CD4+ T cells, after which naive cells were positively selected on CD45RA and the negative fraction became the memory subset. Blood was obtained by leukapheresis, after which PBMCs were separated by Ficoll-Histopaque density gradient centrifugation and cryopreserved in liquid nitrogen vapor phase. Purity and quantity of every magnetically sorted T cell population were checked by analytical flow cytometry. Each sorted fraction had its genomic DNA isolated and then quantified by UV absorbance on a Nanodrop 2000c.

This TCR was recovered from a man aged 18-30 years in good health. Some clones in this sample may be carry-over from other donors' samples. The source material was memory CD4+ T cells from PBMCs. The cell subset or site label corresponds to: CD45RA-negative fraction. The chain uses TRBV7-9 and TRBJ2-3; TRBD1 is possibly the D segment (5 matching bases). In nucleotide form, the sequence is TGTGCCAGCAGCTACCAGGGTGTATCCACAGATACGCAGTATTTT. Its protein is CASSYQGVSTDTQYF.